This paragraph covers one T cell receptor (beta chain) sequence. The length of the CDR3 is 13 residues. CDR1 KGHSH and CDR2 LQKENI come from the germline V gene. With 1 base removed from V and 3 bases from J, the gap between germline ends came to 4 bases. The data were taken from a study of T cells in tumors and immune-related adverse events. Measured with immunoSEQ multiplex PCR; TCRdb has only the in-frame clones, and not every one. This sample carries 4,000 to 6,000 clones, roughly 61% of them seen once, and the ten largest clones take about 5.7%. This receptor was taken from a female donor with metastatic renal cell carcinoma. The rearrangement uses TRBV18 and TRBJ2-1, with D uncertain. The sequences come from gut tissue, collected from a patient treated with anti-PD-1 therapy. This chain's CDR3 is CASSPQGYNEQFF. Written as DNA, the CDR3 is TGTGCCAGCTCACCACAGGGCTACAATGAGCAGTTCTTC. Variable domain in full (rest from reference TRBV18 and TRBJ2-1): NAGVMQNPRHLVRRRGQEARLRCSPMKGHSHVYWYRQLPEEGLKFMVYLQKENIIDESGMPKERFSAEFPKEGPSILRIQQVVRGDSAAYFCASSPQGYNEQFFGPGTRLTVL.